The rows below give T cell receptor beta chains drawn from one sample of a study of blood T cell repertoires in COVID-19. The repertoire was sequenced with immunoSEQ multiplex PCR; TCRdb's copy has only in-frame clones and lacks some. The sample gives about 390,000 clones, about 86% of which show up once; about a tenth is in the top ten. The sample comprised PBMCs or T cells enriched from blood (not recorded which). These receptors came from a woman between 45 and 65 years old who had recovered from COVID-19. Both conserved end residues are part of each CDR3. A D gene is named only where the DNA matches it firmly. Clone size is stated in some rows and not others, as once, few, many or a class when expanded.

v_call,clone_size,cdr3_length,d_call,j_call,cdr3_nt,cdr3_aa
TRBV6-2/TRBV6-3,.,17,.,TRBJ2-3,TGTGCCAGCAGTTTATTCCAACCTTTCAGTGACACAGATACGCAGTATTTT,CASSLFQPFSDTDTQYF
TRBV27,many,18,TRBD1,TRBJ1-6,TGTGCCAGCAATTTGGGCCAAGGGGCAGGGGGGTTCGGTTCACCCCTCCACTTT,CASNLGQGAGGFGSPLHF
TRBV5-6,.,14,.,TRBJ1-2,TGTGCCAGCAGCTTGGGACAGGCCGTTTATGGCTACACCTTC,CASSLGQAVYGYTF
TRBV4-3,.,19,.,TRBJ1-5,TGCGCCAGCAGCCAAGAACTTATCGGGAGGTCGTCACGCAATCAGCCCCAGCATTTT,CASSQELIGRSSRNQPQHF
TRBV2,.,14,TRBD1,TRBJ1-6,TGTGCCAGCACCCAGGGACAGGGCAATTCACCCCTCCACTTT,CASTQGQGNSPLHF
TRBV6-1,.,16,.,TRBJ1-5,TGTGCCAGCAGTGAAAATCAGGGGATGGGCAATCAGCCCCAGCATTTT,CASSENQGMGNQPQHF
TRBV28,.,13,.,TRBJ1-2,TGTGCCAGCAGTTTATCAGCTAACTATGGCTACACCTTC,CASSLSANYGYTF
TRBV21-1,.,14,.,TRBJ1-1,TGTGCCAGCAGCAAATGGCACATGAACACTGAAGCTTTCTTT,CASSKWHMNTEAFF
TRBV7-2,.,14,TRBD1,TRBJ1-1,TGTGCCAGCAGCTTAGGACAGGGAAACACTGAAGCTTTCTTT,CASSLGQGNTEAFF
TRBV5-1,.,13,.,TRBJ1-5,TGCGCCAGCAGCTTAGAGTTGAATCAGCCCCAGCATTTT,CASSLELNQPQHF
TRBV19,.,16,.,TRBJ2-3,TGTGCCAGTAGTCCCCGTTCGGCGGGGAGCGGTAGGACGCAGTATTTT,CASSPRSAGSGRTQYF
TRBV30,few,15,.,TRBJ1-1,TGTGCCTGGAGTACCCCCGGGGGGTTAGACACTGAAGCTTTCTTT,CAWSTPGGLDTEAFF
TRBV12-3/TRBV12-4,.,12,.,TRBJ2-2,TGTGCCAGCAGGAGTTTGGCCGGGGAGCTGTTTTTT,CASRSLAGELFF
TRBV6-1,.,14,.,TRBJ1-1,TGTGCCAGCAGTGACCGAAGGGGTGTCACTGAAGCTTTCTTT,CASSDRRGVTEAFF
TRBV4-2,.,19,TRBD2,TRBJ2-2,TGTGCCAGCAGCCAAATGTTCCTGGATGGTAGCGGGGGGACCGGGGAGCTGTTTTTT,CASSQMFLDGSGGTGELFF
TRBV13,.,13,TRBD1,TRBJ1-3,TGTGCCAGTGGACAGGGAGCGGGAAACACCATATATTTT,CASGQGAGNTIYF
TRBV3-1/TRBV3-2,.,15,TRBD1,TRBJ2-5,TGTGCCAGCAGCCTACGGACAGGGATGGTAGAGACCCAGTACTTC,CASSLRTGMVETQYF
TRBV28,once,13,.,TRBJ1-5,TGTGCCAGCAGTTTCCAAACAGACCGCCGGGAACATTTT,CASSFQTDRREHF
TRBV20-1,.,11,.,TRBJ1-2,TGCAGTGCTAGAGTTGCAGGCAGATACACCTTC,CSARVAGRYTF
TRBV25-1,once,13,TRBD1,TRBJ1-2,TGTGCCAGCAGTGACAGGGGGCTTTATGGCTACACCTTC,CASSDRGLYGYTF
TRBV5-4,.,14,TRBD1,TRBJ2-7,TGTGCCAGCAGGTCCGCACAGGGGGCCAACGAGCAGTACTTC,CASRSAQGANEQYF
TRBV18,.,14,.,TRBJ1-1,TGTGCCAGCTCACGATCCTCGGGAAACACTGAAGCTTTCTTT,CASSRSSGNTEAFF
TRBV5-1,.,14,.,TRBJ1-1,TGCGCCAGCAGCTTGCCAAGGGGGAACACTGAAGCTTTCTTT,CASSLPRGNTEAFF
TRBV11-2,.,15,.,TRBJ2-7,TGTGCCAGCAGCGACCCAGGGGAAGGGGCCTACGAGCAGTACTTC,CASSDPGEGAYEQYF
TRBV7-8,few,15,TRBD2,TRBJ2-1,TGTGCCAGCAGCTCAAGCGGGGGTACATACAATGAGCAGTTCTTC,CASSSSGGTYNEQFF
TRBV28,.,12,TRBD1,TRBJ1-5,TGTGCCAGCAGTGTAGACCCAGGGGGCCAGCATTTT,CASSVDPGGQHF
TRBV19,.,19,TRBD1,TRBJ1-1,TGTGCCAGTAGTATAGAAGGAACAGGGGGCGCCTTTGTGAACACTGAAGCTTTCTTT,CASSIEGTGGAFVNTEAFF
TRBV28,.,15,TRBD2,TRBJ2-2,TGTGCCAGCAGTCCAAGCGGGGGAAACACCGGGGAGCTGTTTTTT,CASSPSGGNTGELFF
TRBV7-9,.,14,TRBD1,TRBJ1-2,TGTGCCAGCAGCTCGCGACAGGGAGGTTATGGCTACACCTTC,CASSSRQGGYGYTF
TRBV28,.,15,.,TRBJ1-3,TGTGCCAGCAGTCCGGGATGGACGGGAGGAAACACCATATATTTT,CASSPGWTGGNTIYF
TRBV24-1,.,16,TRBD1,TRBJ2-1,TGTGCCACCAGTGAACAACTCGGGACAGGAATCAATGAGCAGTTCTTC,CATSEQLGTGINEQFF
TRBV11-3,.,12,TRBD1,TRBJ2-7,TGTGCCAGCAGCGGGGACAGCTACGAGCAGTACTTC,CASSGDSYEQYF
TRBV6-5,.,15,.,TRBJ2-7,TGTGCCAGCAGGCCTGGGCAAGGTCGACCCTACGAGCAGTACTTC,CASRPGQGRPYEQYF